This paragraph covers one T cell receptor beta chain sequence. What antigen it recognizes has not been identified. No base qualities exist here, and no much larger clone lies one base off it. The immunoSEQ assay amplified TCRB CDR3 regions from approximately 2 micrograms of genomic DNA, or from all available DNA when less than that amount was available. The multiplex PCR relied on 60 forward primers for TCR V beta segments and 13 reverse primers for J beta segments. To estimate reads per starting template, synthetic control templates were spiked into each sample at limiting dilution. Sequencing produced 87 bp reads on the Illumina HiSeq System. As for the authors' bioinformatics: PCR and sequencing errors were removed by merging closely related sequences with a nearest neighbor algorithm. TCR overlap was defined as the percentage of unique tumor TCR beta sequences that were also present in the same patient's peripheral blood. TCRdb mirrors the immuneACCESS table, restricted to in-frame sequences. Some clones are absent from its copies; in checked studies, under half trace to an unresolved V gene, and the reason for the others is unknown. Clonal size and the V and J genes are those of that table, whereas D and trimming came from the DNA. Across this sample there are around 73,000 clones, with roughly four fifths seen only once. In total, the top ten clones hold under 2.5% of the sample.

CDR1 and CDR2 (LNHDA, SQIVND) derive from the germline V gene (reference sequence). For this chain, trimming is 6 bases at the V end and 2 bases at the J end, and the number of junction bases without a gene match is 4. The CDR3 has 14 amino acids, counting the end cysteine and phenylalanine. Solely the CDR3 DNA is kept, with 42 bases framed from the first base. This entry belongs to a study of glioma-infiltrating T cells after dendritic cell vaccination (dated by TCRdb to 2016 to 2017). The study in broad terms: The cohort included some 15 glioblastoma patients drawn from Phase I and II dendritic cell vaccination trials, of whom 9 were newly diagnosed and 6 had recurrent disease. Between the early 2000s and the early 2010s, patients were given autologous tumor lysate-pulsed dendritic cell vaccination. The vaccine consisted of monocyte-derived dendritic cells cultured about seven days with IL-4 and GM-CSF, then pulsed overnight with autologous tumor lysate. Patients received three intradermal dendritic cell vaccine injections at biweekly intervals in the arm below the axilla. In glioblastoma patients vaccinated with dendritic cells, deep sequencing of TCR beta CDR3 regions served to measure tumor-infiltrating lymphocyte content and to compare repertoires between tumor and blood. Survival after dendritic cell vaccination was correlated with TCR sequencing metrics such as TIL content and the overlap between tumor and blood repertoires.

Overall study results and their limits: The response model built on TCR overlap across three groups was characterized as speculative, with prospective validation still needed. Higher estimated pretreatment TIL content predicted longer time to progression and overall survival after dendritic cell vaccination. The cohort was small and heterogeneous, few patients had complete blood and tumor sets, and even fewer had initial-recurrent tumor pairs. No direct relationship between TCR clonality and survival was found, suggesting that a diverse polyclonal response may matter.

To be selected, patients needed enough residual fresh-frozen tumor tissue and more than two years of available survival data. Although molecular status otherwise differed among the glioblastoma patients, no patient had an isocitrate dehydrogenase mutation. PBMC were collected before vaccination, two weeks after the third vaccination, and at tumor progression if progression occurred. The Qiagen DNeasy Blood extraction Kit was used for extraction of genomic DNA. Source: blood, taken before dendritic cell vaccination. This clonotype was obtained from a human donor with glioblastoma. This chain joins TRBV19 to TRBJ2-3; 8 bases in the middle match TRBD2. The DNA sequence is given as TGTGCCAGTAGGACTAGCGCTTCCACAGATACGCAGTATTTT. Its protein product is CASRTSASTDTQYF.